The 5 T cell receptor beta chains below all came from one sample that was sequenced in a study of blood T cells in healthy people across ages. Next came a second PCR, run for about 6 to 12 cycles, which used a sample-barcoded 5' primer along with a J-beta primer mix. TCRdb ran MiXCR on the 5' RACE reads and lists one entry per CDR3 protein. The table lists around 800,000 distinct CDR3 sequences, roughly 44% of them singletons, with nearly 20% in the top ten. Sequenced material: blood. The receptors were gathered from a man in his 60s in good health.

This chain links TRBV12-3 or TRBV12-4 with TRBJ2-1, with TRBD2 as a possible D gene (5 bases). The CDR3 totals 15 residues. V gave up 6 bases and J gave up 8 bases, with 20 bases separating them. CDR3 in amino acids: CASSLGRRGRDEQFF. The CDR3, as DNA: TGTGCCAGCAGCCTGGGTCGCCGGGGAAGGGATGAGCAGTTCTTC.

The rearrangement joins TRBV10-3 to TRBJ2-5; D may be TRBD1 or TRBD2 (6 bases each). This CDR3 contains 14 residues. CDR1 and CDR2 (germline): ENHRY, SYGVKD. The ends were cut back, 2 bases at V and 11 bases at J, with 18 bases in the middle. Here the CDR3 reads CAISEHGGNNEQYF. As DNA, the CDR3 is TGTGCCATCAGTGAGCACGGGGGCAACAATGAGCAGTACTTC.

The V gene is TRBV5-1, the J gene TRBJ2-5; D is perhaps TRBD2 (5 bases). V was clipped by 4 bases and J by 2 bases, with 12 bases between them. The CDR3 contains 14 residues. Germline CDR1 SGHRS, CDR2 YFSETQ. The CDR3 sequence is CASSRTRNQETQYF. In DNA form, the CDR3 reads TGCGCCAGCAGCCGAACTAGAAATCAAGAGACCCAGTACTTC.

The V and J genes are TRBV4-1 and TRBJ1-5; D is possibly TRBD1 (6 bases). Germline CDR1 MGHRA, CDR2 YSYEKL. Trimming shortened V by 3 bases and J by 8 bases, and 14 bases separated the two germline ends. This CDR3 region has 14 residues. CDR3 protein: CASSQVTGPEPQHF. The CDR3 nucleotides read TGCGCCAGCAGCCAGGTAACAGGGCCGGAGCCCCAGCATTTT.

CDR3 region: CASTDDTSYNSPLHF. CDR3 bases: TGTGCCAGCACCGACGACACCTCCTATAATTCACCCCTCCACTTT. J is TRBJ1-6 and V is TRBV6-5; D remains ambiguous. The CDR3 sequence is 15 residues long. CDR1 and CDR2 from the germline V gene are MNHEY and SVGAGI. Trimming pared 7 bases from V and 0 bases from J, leaving 10 bases between.